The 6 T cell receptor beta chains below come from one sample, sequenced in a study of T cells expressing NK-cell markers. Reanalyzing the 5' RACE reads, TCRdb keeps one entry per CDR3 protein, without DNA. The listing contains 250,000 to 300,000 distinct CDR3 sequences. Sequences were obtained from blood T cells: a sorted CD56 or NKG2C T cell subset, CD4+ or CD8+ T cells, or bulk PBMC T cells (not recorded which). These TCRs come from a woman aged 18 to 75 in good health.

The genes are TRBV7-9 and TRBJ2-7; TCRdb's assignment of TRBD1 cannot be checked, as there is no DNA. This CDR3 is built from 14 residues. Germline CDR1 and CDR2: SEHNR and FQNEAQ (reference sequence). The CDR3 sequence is CASSPGQSSYEQYF.

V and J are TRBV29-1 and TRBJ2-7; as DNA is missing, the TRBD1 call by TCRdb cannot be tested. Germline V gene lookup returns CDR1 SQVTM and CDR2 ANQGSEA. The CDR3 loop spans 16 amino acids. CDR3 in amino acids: CSVESRSGRDSYEQYF.

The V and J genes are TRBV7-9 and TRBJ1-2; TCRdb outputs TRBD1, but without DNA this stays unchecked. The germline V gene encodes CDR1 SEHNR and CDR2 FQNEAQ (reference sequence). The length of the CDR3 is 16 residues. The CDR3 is CASSFRDTVSNYGYTF.

CDR3: CAIRTGTSGDQETQYF. The chain uses TRBV10-3 and TRBJ2-5; TCRdb reports TRBD2, a call that lacks DNA to check it against. This CDR3 is built from 16 residues. Germline V CDR1 and CDR2: ENHRY, SYGVKD.

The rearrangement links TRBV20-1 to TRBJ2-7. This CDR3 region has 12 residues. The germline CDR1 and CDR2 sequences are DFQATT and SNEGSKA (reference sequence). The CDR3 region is CSAWRSTYEQYF.

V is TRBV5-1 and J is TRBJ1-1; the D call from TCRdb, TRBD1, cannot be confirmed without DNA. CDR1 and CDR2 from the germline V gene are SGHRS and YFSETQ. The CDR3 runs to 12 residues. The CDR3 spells CASSLGGEGAFF.